Shown below are 9 T cell receptor beta chains from a single sample sequenced in a study of T cells in Graves' hyperthyroidism and ophthalmopathy. RNA transcripts were the template for amplifying TCR beta CDR3 regions. In the first-round RT-PCR of the TCR CDR3, the HTBI primer set was used. From the multiplex PCR reads, TCRdb called clonotypes with MiXCR, one entry per CDR3 protein. Of some 490,000 distinct CDR3 sequences listed, 20% to 25% are singletons. The specimen sequenced was blood. The receptors shown here come from a woman aged 70-85 years with Graves' ophthalmopathy.

This clonotype was detected a few times. J is TRBJ2-7 and V is TRBV6-5, with D uncertain. This CDR3 has 15 residues. Deletions cut 0 bases from V and 0 bases from J, with 9 bases between. From germline, CDR1 is MNHEY and CDR2 SVGAGI. CDR3 bases: TGTGCCAGCAGTTACTCGGCACAGAGCTCCTACGAGCAGTACTTC. The encoded protein is CASSYSAQSSYEQYF.

DNA of the CDR3: TGTGCCAGTTGGACAGCCCTTAACTATGGCTACACCTTC. This gives the protein CASWTALNYGYTF. The chain joins TRBV19 to TRBJ1-2; tentative D call: TRBD1 (6 bases). Germline V gene data show CDR1 as LNHDA and CDR2 as SQIVND (reference sequence). Trimming cost V 8 bases and J 1 base, with 11 bases left between them. This CDR3 spans 13 amino acids.

This clonotype was counted ten times or more. J is TRBJ1-2 and V is TRBV28; 7 nucleotides match TRBD1. CDR3 length equals 13 residues. V dropped 4 bases and J dropped 4; count of bases not matched to a gene: 3. Germline-derived CDR1 and CDR2 are MDHEN and SYDVKM. CDR3 residues: CASSSAGGYGYTF. The CDR3, as DNA: TGTGCCAGCAGTTCAGCAGGGGGCTATGGCTACACCTTC.

The table lists this clonotype with many counts. V usage is TRBV28 and J usage is TRBJ1-6; 8 bases agree with TRBD1. V lost 2 bases, J lost 7 bases, and 4 bases stayed unmatched. The CDR3 is 15 amino acids. The V gene's germline CDR1 is MDHEN and CDR2 SYDVKM. CDR3 nucleotide sequence: TGTGCCAGCAGTTTAGGGTCAGGGGGCAATTCACCCCTCCACTTT. This encodes CASSLGSGGNSPLHF.

This chain connects TRBV12-3 or TRBV12-4 to TRBJ2-7; 7 bases line up with TRBD2. The CDR3 contains 16 residues. The V and J ends lost 6 bases and 3 bases, in that order; junction bases with no gene match: 14. CDR3 protein: CASSKSASSGFYEQYF. The CDR3, as DNA: TGTGCCAGCAGCAAATCAGCGTCTAGCGGATTCTACGAGCAGTACTTC.

This clonotype has only a few counts. V gene TRBV20-1 combines with J gene TRBJ2-3; D perhaps matches TRBD1 (5 bases). This CDR3 contains 15 residues. Between the trimmed V and J ends, which lost 6 bases and 1 base, there was a span of 17 bases. CDR1 DFQATT and CDR2 SNEGSKA come from the germline V gene (reference sequence). CDR3: CSAVDVGQRTDTQYF. DNA of the CDR3: TGCAGTGCCGTTGACGTGGGGCAACGCACAGATACGCAGTATTTT.

A few counts support this clonotype. DNA for the CDR3: TGTGCCAGCAGCCCCGGGACCCTCGACAATGAGCAGTTCTTC. Protein sequence: CASSPGTLDNEQFF. The J gene is TRBJ2-1, the V gene TRBV5-4; D may match TRBD1 or TRBD2 (5 bases each). The CDR3 totals 14 residues. V dropped 4 bases and J dropped 5 bases, with 13 bases sitting between them. Germline V lookup: CDR1 SGHNT, CDR2 YYREEE (reference sequence). Filled out from reference TRBV5-4 and TRBJ2-1, the complete variable domain reads ETGVTQSPTHLIKTRGQQVTLRCSSQSGHNTVSWYQQALGQGPQFIFQYYREEENGRGNFPPRFSGLQFPNYSSELNVNALELDDSALYLCASSPGTLDNEQFFGPGTRLTVL.

Notes on this clonotype: The junction shows a germline mismatch at one end, possibly a read error. This rearrangement joins TRBV7-9 to TRBJ1-1; D remains ambiguous. The CDR3 sequence is 15 residues long. The germline V gene encodes CDR1 SEHNR and CDR2 FQNEAQ (reference sequence). CDR3 loop: CASNLEFTTNTEAFF. DNA for the CDR3: TGTGCCAGCAACTTAGAGTTTACAACGAACACTGAAGCTTTCTTT. The full variable domain, with the rest looked up from reference TRBV7-9 and TRBJ1-1, is DTGVSQNPRHKITKRGQNVTFRCDPISEHNRLYWYRQTLGQGPEFLTYFQNEAQLEKSRLLSDRFSAERPKGSFSTLEIQRTEQGDSAMYLCASNLEFTTNTEAFFGQGTRLTVV.

The chain links TRBV3-1 to TRBJ1-4; D not resolved. V lost 1 base and J 8 bases, leaving 5 bases between the germline ends. Germline lookup yields CDR1 LGHDT and CDR2 YNNKEL (reference sequence). The CDR3 spans 12 residues. The CDR3 DNA reads as TGTGCCAGCAGCCAAGTCACCGAAAAACTGTTTTTT. This codes for CASSQVTEKLFF.